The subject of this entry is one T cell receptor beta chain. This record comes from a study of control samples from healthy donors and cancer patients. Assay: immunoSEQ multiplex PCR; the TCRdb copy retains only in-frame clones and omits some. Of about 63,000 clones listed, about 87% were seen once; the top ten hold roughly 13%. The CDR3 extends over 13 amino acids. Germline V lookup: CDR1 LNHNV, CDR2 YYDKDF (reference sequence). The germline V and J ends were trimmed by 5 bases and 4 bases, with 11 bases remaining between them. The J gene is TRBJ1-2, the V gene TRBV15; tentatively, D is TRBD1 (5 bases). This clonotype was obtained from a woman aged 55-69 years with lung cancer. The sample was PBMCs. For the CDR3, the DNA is TGTGCCACCAGCCAGGACAACTTCTATGGCTACACCTTC. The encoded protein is CATSQDNFYGYTF. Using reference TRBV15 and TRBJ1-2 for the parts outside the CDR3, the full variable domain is DAMVIQNPRYQVTQFGKPVTLSCSQTLNHNVMYWYQQKSSQAPKLLFHYYDKDFNNEADTPDNFQSRRPNTSFCFLDIRSPGLGDTAMYLCATSQDNFYGYTFGSGTRLTVV.